The T cell receptor beta chain under discussion was sequenced for a study of shared clonotypes between healthy human individuals. Terminally differentiated effector memory CD45RA+ cells were left out of the naive CD8 fraction, which was CD45RO-negative and positively selected for CCR7. From germline, CDR1 is MGHRA and CDR2 YSYEKL. This CDR3 has 14 amino acids. V was shortened by 2 bases and J by 3 bases, with 8 bases between the two germline ends. Authors' analysis steps: Owing to the provision of junction-only sequences devoid of quality scores by immunoSEQ, filtering differed. Generated by immunoSEQ multiplex PCR, the TCRdb table keeps only in-frame clones and is missing some. For V, J and clone size, that table is used; D and trimming come from the DNA. The sample lists roughly 550,000 clones, nearly 97% occurring once.

The V and J genes are TRBV4-1 and TRBJ1-5; a weak D match, TRBD1 (6 bases). The material sequenced was naive CD8+ T cells sorted from blood. The sequence was obtained from a young woman in good health. The chain's CDR3 is CASSQQGHNQPQHF. Written as DNA, the CDR3 is TGCGCCAGCAGCCAACAGGGGCACAATCAGCCCCAGCATTTT.